This T cell receptor beta chain was captured in a study of beta chain features in type 1 diabetes. Findings and caveats of the study: Moderately but significantly shorter TCRB CDR3s were found in Type 1 diabetes patients in all four CD4+ subsets. Compared to healthy donors, patients appeared to have naive, central memory and Treg TCRB repertoires that were more alike.

A remark on this clone: The antigen remains unidentified.

The CDR3 spans 13 residues. CDR1 and CDR2 (germline): SSHAT, FNYEAQ (reference sequence). V was cut by 5 bases and J by 4 bases, with 10 bases left in between. Sorting based on CD45RO/CCR7/CD25/CD127/CD95/CD27 separated CD4+ naive, central memory, regulatory and stem cell-like memory cells. The isolated RNA, all of it, was reverse transcribed, so expressed TCRB transcripts were what got sequenced. Assay: immunoSEQ multiplex PCR; the TCRdb copy retains only in-frame clones and omits some. This sample yields around 250,000 clones, of which around a quarter are seen a single time; 3% to 4% belongs to the top ten.

The chain has TRBV7-7 and TRBJ2-3; no firm D call. This receptor was taken from a man aged 25-45 years in good health. Specimen: central memory CD4+ T cells from blood. The CDR3 loop reads CASSAHMADTQYF. The CDR3 DNA follows: TGTGCCAGCAGCGCTCACATGGCAGATACGCAGTATTTT.